The T cell receptor beta chain described here comes from a study of graft-versus-host responses after intestinal transplantation. Germline V CDR1 and CDR2: KGHSH, LQKENI. This CDR3 is built from 14 residues. The germline V and J ends were trimmed by 6 bases and 2 bases, with 11 bases remaining between them. Clones were sequenced by immunoSEQ multiplex PCR, and TCRdb holds only the in-frame ones, with some missing. The sample lists roughly 10,000 clones, 80% to 95% occurring once. The chain recombines TRBV18 with TRBJ1-5; D ambiguous. This clonotype was obtained from a human patient who received an intestinal transplant, so some T cells may come from the graft donor. The input for sequencing was PBMCs, taken 40 to 45 days after intestinal transplantation. CDR3: CASSPASGNQPQHF. The CDR3 DNA reads as TGTGCCAGCTCTCCCGCCTCTGGCAATCAGCCCCAGCATTTT. Drawing the rest from reference TRBV18 and TRBJ1-5, the complete variable domain is NAGVMQNPRHLVRRRGQEARLRCSPMKGHSHVYWYRQLPEEGLKFMVYLQKENIIDESGMPKERFSAEFPKEGPSILRIQQVVRGDSAAYFCASSPASGNQPQHFGDGTRLSIL.